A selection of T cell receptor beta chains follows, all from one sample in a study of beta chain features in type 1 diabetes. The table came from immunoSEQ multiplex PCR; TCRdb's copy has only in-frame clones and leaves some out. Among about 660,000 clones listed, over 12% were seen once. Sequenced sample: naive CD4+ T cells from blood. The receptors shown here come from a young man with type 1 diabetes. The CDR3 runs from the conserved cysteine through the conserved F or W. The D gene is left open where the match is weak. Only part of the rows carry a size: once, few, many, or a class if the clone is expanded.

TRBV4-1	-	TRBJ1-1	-	TGCGCCAGCAGCCAAGAGATACACCTCTTGGAATTGAACACTGAAGCTTTCTTT	CASSQEIHLLELNTEAFF
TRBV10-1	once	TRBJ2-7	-	TGCGCCAGCAGTGACCAGGGACTTAACTACTACGAGCAGTACTTC	CASSDQGLNYYEQYF
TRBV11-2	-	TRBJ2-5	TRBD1	TGTGCCAGCAGCTTGAAAGGGGGCGTCCCGGAGACCCAGTACTTC	CASSLKGGVPETQYF
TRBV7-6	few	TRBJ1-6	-	TGTGCCAGCAGCTTGGGGGGCACAGGAGCAGCGTCACCCCTCCACTTT	CASSLGGTGAASPLHF
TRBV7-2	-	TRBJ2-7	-	TGTGCCAGCAGCTTATTCCCCCGGAGCGGCTCCTACGAGCAGTACTTC	CASSLFPRSGSYEQYF
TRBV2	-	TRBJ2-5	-	TGTGCCAGCAGAATGCTACAGGAGACCCAGTACTTC	CASRMLQETQYF
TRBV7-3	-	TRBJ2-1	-	TGTGCCAGCAGCTTAGATTCTCATGAGCAGTTCTTC	CASSLDSHEQFF
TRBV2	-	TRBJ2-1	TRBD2	TGTGCCAGCCCTGGGGGGGGTAGCTACAATGAGCAGTTCTTC	CASPGGGSYNEQFF
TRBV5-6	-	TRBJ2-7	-	TGTGCCAGCAGCCCCCTGGGCGGAGCTTACGAGCAGTACTTC	CASSPLGGAYEQYF
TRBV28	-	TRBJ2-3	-	TGTGCCAGCAGTTTAGGGGCGGGGGCCCGCACAGATACGCAGTATTTT	CASSLGAGARTDTQYF
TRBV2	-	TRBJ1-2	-	TGTGCCAGCAGAGGGGAGGGCCGAGGCTACACCTTC	CASRGEGRGYTF
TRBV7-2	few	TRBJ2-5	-	TGTGCCAGCAGCTTAACTAGCTTCCAAGAGACCCAGTACTTC	CASSLTSFQETQYF
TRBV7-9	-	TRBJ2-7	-	TGTGCCAGCAGCTTATCAGACGGATTTCTACCCTACGAGCAGTACTTC	CASSLSDGFLPYEQYF
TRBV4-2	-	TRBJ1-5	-	TGTGCCAGCAGCCAAGAAGTTCATCAGCCCCAGCATTTT	CASSQEVHQPQHF
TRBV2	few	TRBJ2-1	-	TGTGCCAGCAGTCCACAGGGTGATGAGCAGTTCTTC	CASSPQGDEQFF
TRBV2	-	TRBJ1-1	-	TGTGCCAGCACAGAGGGGACGTCGACTGAAGCTTTCTTT	CASTEGTSTEAFF
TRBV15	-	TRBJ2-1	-	TGTGCCACCAGCGGTCGGGACTCCAGGTTAGAGTTCTTC	CATSGRDSRLEFF
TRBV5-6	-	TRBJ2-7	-	TGTGCCAGCAGCTTGGCCGGGGACTCCTACGAGCAGTACTTC	CASSLAGDSYEQYF
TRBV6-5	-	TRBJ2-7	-	TGTGCCAGCAGGAGGGACGGGTCCTACGAGCAGTACTTC	CASRRDGSYEQYF
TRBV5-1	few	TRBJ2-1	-	TGCGCCAGCAGCTTGCTCGCTTACAATGAGCAGTTCTTC	CASSLLAYNEQFF
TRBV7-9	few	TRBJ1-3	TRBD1	TGTGCCAGCAGCCCCATACTGACAGGGGTTGGAAACACCATATATTTT	CASSPILTGVGNTIYF
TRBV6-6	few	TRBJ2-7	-	TGTGCCAGCAGTTACTCGGGTTTCTACGAGCAGTACTTC	CASSYSGFYEQYF
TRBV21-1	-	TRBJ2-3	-	TGTGCCAGCAGTAAGCCCGGGACTAGCGAAGCCTCCGACGATACGCAGTATTTT	CASSKPGTSEASDDTQYF
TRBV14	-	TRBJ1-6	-	TGTGCCAGCAGCCATGATTTGGGTCCGGGGTCCTATAATTCACCCCTCCACTTT	CASSHDLGPGSYNSPLHF
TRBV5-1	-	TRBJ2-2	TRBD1	TGCGCCAGCAGCACCGAGGGACAGTCGAACACCGGGGAGCTGTTTTTT	CASSTEGQSNTGELFF
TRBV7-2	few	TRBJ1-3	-	TGTGCCAGCAGCCGTGACACGGGCTCTGGAAACACCATATATTTT	CASSRDTGSGNTIYF
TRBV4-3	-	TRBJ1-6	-	TGCGCCAGCAGCCAAACACAGAGCTCCTATAATTCACCCCTCCACTTT	CASSQTQSSYNSPLHF
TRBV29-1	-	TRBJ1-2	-	TGCAGCGTTGGAGCAGGGAGCGGCTACACCTTC	CSVGAGSGYTF
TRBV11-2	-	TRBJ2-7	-	TGTGCCAGCAGCTTAGTTCGGGGCGGGGACCAGTCCTTC	CASSLVRGGDQSF
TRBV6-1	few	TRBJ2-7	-	TGTGCCAGCATTCGGGACACCGTCTCCTACGAGCAGTACTTC	CASIRDTVSYEQYF
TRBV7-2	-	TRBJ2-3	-	TGTGCCAGCAGCTTAGATTGGGATACGCAGTATTTT	CASSLDWDTQYF
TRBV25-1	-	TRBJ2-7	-	TGTGCCAGCAGTGTGACACCCCTCTCCTACGAGCAGTACTTC	CASSVTPLSYEQYF
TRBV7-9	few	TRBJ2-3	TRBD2	TGTGCCAGCAGCTTAGTCCCTAGCGGGAGCACAGATACGCAGTATTTT	CASSLVPSGSTDTQYF
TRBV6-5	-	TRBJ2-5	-	TGTGCCAGCAGCCCCCTGGGGGAGGAAAAGACCCAGTACTTC	CASSPLGEEKTQYF
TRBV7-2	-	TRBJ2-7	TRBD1	TGTGCCAGCAGCCACTCCAGACAGGGGGTTTCCTACGAGCAGTACTTC	CASSHSRQGVSYEQYF
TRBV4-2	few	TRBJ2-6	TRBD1	TGTGCCAGCAGCCAAGATCGGGGACAGTCAACGACTGGGGCCAACGTCCTGACCTTC	CASSQDRGQSTTGANVLTF
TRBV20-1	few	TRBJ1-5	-	TGCAGTGTGGGATCTAATCAGCCCCAGCATTTT	CSVGSNQPQHF